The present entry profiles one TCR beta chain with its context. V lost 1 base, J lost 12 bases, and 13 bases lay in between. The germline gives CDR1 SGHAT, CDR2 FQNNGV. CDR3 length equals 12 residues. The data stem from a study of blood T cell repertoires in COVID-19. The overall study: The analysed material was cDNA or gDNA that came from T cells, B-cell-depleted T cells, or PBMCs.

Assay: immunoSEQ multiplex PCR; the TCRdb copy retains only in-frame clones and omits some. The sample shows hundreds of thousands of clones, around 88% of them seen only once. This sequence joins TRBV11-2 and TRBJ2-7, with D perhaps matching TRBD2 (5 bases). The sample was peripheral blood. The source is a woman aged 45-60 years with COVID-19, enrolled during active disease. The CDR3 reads CASSLVGELLYF. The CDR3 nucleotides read TGTGCCAGCAGCTTAGTCGGGGAACTGCTGTACTTC. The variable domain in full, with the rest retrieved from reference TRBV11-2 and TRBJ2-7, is EAGVAQSPRYKIIEKRQSVAFWCNPISGHATLYWYQQILGQGPKLLIQFQNNGVVDDSQLPKDRFSAERLKGVDSTLKIQPAKLEDSAVYLCASSLVGELLYFGPGTRLTVT.